This T cell receptor beta chain was documented in a study of Graves' ophthalmopathy and Graves' hyperthyroidism listed by TCRdb under 2018. About the full investigation: Peripheral blood was collected at initial diagnosis, prior to any treatment. To tell Graves' ophthalmopathy apart from Graves' hyperthyroidism, and to predict which patients would progress to ophthalmopathy, the study relied on TCR beta repertoire signatures. In total, around 140 blood samples were TCR-sequenced: 43 ophthalmopathy, some 75 hyperthyroidism and some 17 hyperthyroidism-to-ophthalmopathy patients. To explore V-J signatures that separate ophthalmopathy from hyperthyroidism, a discovery set of more than 95 patients was enrolled, consisting of 43 with ophthalmopathy and roughly 59 with stable hyperthyroidism. An independent validation cohort was composed of roughly 18 hyperthyroidism patients and some 16 patients who later progressed from hyperthyroidism to ophthalmopathy. In a handful of hyperthyroidism patients, the T-cell repertoire of thyroid tissue was compared with the T-cell repertoire of blood. Following sample collection, hyperthyroidism patients were given methimazole at a starting dose of 30 mg daily, and ophthalmopathy patients were given high-dose intravenous methylprednisolone.

The full study reports these points: No statistical method was used to set the sample size in advance, and the investigators knew which group each participant was assigned to. Most expanded thyroid clonotypes with frequency above 0.001 were also detected in blood, suggesting blood repertoires may reflect the thyroid immune response. In validation, the model predicted ophthalmopathy progression with 70.59% sensitivity and 72.22% specificity; 12 predicted patients were CT-confirmed with GO in a median of approximately 6.2 months. Ophthalmopathy was separated from stable hyperthyroidism by the 13-signature model with just under 90% sensitivity and about 81% specificity in cross-validation and with 80%/75% in the test set.

In its sample, this clonotype was seen a few times. It lacks a known antigen. No quality values exist for individual bases; no much larger clone is one base distant. V and J are truncated by 2 bases and 0 bases respectively, leaving an intervening sequence of 10 bases. The germline V gene sets CDR1 to SGHDN and CDR2 to FVKESK. From the cysteine up to the phenylalanine, the CDR3 has a length of 15 residues. The sequence is cut down to CDR3 DNA, 45 bases in frame from base 1. Ophthalmopathy patients had moderately to severely active disease, Clinical Activity Score of at least 3, NOSPECS grade of at least 4, and disease duration under 3 months. Anyone with other autoimmune diseases, uncontrolled infections, pregnancy or lactation was excluded from the study. Clinical symptoms, serum thyroxine, TRAb, thyroid ultrasound and orbital computed tomography formed the basis of the diagnosis. Using Ficoll-Paque density gradient centrifugation, PBMCs were isolated from about 9.2 ml of fresh peripheral blood. Total RNA was extracted using Trizol reagent, and RNA quality was checked on an Agilent 2100 Bioanalyzer.

TCR beta CDR3 regions were amplified from RNA transcripts for repertoire sequencing. HTBI primers and the Qiagen OneStep RT-PCR kit were used in a first-round RT-PCR, which was followed by a second-round multiplex PCR, size selection and purification. Sequencing of the libraries was carried out on an Illumina HiSeq2000 in paired-end mode with 100 bp reads. The source study handled its data this way. SOAPnuke was used for read processing, and reads with adapters, uncalled bases, a mean Phred below 15, or no exact constant-primer or identifier match were discarded. High-quality paired reads were merged with COPE v1.2.5. Clonotypes were defined as unique nucleotide sequences and were aligned to IMGT TRB V, D and J references using MiTCR v1.1. Only V-J combinations with frequency above 0.0001 were analysed, covering 99% to 99.2% of repertoires. For each V-J combination, a TCR clonal expansion and chaos score was defined as the ratio of F50 clonal expansion to chaos observed in the TCRdist matrix. Features were reduced by Welch's t-statistics and random forest to around 13 V-J combinations, which fed a naive Bayes classifier. The similarity between thyroid and blood repertoires was quantified using the Morisita-Horn index. Through fastp at Q25 and MiXCR, TCRdb rebuilt clones from the public reads, retaining in-frame beta chains. Identical CDR3 proteins give one entry, which carries the most common genes and DNA. The V and J calls were not made by the authors but by TCRdb's processing. The sample data list about 660,000 distinct CDR3 sequences, and roughly 41% of these were observed just once. Together, the top ten hold around 3% of the sample.

The source material was peripheral blood. The chain couples TRBV14 to TRBJ1-1; no D gene can be assigned with confidence. The TCR comes from an adult man with Graves' ophthalmopathy. In nucleotide form, the sequence is TGTGCCAGCAGCCAATGGGAGATCATGAACACTGAAGCTTTCTTT. Translation gives CASSQWEIMNTEAFF.